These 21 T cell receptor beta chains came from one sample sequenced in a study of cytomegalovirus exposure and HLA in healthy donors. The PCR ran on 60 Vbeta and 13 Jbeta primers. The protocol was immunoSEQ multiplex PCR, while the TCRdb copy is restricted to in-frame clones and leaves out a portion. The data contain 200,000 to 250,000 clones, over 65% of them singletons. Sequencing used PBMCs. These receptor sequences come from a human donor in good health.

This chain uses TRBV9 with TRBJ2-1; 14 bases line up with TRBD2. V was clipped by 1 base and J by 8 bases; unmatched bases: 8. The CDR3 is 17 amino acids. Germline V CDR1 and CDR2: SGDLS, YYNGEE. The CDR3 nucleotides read TGTGCCAGCAGCGTATCCCTGACTAGCGGGAGGGCTGATGAGCAGTTCTTC. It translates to CASSVSLTSGRADEQFF.

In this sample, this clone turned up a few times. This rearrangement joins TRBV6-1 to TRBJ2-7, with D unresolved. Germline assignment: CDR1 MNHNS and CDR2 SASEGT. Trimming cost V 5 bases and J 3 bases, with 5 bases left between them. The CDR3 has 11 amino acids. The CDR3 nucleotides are TGTGCCAGCAGTTATCTCTACGAGCAGTACTTC. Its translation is CASSYLYEQYF.

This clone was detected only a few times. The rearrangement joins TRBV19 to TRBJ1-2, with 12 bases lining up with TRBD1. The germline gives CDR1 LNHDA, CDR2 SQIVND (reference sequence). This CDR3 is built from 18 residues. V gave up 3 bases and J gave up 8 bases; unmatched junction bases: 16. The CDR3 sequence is CASSIIRAAGTGGGGYTF. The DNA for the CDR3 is TGTGCCAGTAGTATTATCCGGGCCGCCGGGACAGGGGGCGGAGGCTACACCTTC.

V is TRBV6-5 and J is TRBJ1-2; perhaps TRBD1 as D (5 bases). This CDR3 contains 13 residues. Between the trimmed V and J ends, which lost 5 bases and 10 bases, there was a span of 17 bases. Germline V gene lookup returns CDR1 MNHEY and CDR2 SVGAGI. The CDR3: CASSTEGAVDYTF. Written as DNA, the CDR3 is TGTGCCAGCAGTACTGAAGGGGCGGTAGACTACACCTTC.

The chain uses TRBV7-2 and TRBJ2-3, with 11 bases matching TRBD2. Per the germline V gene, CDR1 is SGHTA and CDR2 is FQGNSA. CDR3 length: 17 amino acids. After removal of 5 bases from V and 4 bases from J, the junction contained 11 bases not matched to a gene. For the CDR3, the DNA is TGTGCCAGCAGCCGTACGAAACTAGCGGGAGCTGCAGATACGCAGTATTTT. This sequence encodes CASSRTKLAGAADTQYF. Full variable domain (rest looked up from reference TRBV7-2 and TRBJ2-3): GAGVSQSPSNKVTEKGKDVELRCDPISGHTALYWYRQSLGQGLEFLIYFQGNSAPDKSGLPSDRFSAERTGGSVSTLTIQRTQQEDSAVYLCASSRTKLAGAADTQYFGPGTRLTVL.

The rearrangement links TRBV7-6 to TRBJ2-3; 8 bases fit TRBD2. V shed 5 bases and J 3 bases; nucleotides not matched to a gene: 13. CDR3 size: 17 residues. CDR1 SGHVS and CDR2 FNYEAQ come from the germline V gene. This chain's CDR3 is CASSQPPAGVRTDTQYF. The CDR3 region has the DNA TGTGCCAGCAGCCAACCGCCAGCGGGAGTGAGAACAGATACGCAGTATTTT.

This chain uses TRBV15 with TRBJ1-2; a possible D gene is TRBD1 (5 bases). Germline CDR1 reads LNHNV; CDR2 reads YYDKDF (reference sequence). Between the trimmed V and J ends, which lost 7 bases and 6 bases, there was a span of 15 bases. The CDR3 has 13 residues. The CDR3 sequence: CATTPSLGDGYTF. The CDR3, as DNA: TGTGCCACCACCCCGAGCTTAGGGGATGGCTACACCTTC.

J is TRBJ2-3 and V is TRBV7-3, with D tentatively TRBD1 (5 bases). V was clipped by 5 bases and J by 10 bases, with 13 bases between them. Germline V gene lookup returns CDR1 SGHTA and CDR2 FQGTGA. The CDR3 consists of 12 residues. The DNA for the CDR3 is TGTGCCAGCAGCCGAAACGGACATCCGCAGTATTTT. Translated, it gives CASSRNGHPQYF.

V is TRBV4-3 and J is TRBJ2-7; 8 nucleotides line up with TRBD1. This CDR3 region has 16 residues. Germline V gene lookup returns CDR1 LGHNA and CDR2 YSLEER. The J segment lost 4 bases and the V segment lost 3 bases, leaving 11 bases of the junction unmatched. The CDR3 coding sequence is TGCGCCAGCAGCCAGTATAGTACAGGGGGTCGGTACGAGCAGTACTTC. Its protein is CASSQYSTGGRYEQYF.

CDR3 protein: CASSYSFLAGAGEQFF. In DNA form, the CDR3 reads TGTGCCAGCAGTTACTCTTTCCTAGCGGGAGCCGGTGAGCAGTTCTTC. J is TRBJ2-1 and V is TRBV6-5, with 10 bases aligning to TRBD2. The CDR3 covers 16 residues. Germline loops: CDR1 MNHEY, CDR2 SVGAGI. After removal of 0 bases from V and 9 bases from J, the junction contained 8 bases not matched to a gene.

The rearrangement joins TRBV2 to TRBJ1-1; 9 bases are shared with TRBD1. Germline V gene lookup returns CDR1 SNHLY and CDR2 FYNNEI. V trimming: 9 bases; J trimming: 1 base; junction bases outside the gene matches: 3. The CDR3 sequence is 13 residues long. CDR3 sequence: CASLQGANTEAFF. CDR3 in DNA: TGTGCCAGTTTACAGGGGGCGAACACTGAAGCTTTCTTT.

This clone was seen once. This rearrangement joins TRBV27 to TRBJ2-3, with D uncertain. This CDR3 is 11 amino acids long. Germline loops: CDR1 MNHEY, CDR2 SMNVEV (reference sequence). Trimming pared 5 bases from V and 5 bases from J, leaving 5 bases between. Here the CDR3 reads CASSPGDTQYF. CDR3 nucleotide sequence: TGTGCCAGCAGTCCGGGAGATACGCAGTATTTT.

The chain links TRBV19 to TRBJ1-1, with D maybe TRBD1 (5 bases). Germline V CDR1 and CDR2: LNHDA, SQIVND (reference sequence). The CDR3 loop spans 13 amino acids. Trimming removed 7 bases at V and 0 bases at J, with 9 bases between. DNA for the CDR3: TGTGCCAGTAAGGAACAGGTGAACACTGAAGCTTTCTTT. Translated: CASKEQVNTEAFF.

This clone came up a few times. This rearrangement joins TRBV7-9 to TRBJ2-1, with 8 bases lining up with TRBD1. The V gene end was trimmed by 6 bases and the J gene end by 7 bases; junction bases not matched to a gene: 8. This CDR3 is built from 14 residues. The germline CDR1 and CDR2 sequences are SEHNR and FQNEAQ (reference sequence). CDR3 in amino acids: CASSLDRVRNEQFF. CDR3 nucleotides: TGTGCCAGCAGTTTGGACAGGGTAAGGAATGAGCAGTTCTTC.

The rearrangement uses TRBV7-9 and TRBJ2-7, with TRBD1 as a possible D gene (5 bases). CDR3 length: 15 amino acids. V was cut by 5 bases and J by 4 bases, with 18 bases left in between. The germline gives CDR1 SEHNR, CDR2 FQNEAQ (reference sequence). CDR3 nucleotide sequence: TGTGCCAGCAGCACCTCGAGAGCAGGGTTGTACGAGCAGTACTTC. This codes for CASSTSRAGLYEQYF.

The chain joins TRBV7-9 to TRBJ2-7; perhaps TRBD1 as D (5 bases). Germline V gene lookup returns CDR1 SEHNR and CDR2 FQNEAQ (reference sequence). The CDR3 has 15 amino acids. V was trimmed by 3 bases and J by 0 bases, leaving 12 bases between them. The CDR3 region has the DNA TGTGCCAGCAGCTTTGGACACCCGAGCTCCTACGAGCAGTACTTC. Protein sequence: CASSFGHPSSYEQYF.

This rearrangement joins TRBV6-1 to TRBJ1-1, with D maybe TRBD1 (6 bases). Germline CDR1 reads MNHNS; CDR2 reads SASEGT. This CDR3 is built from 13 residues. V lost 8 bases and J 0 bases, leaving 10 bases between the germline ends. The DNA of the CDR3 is TGTGCCAGCGGGGGGGCCTTGAACACTGAAGCTTTCTTT. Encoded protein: CASGGALNTEAFF.

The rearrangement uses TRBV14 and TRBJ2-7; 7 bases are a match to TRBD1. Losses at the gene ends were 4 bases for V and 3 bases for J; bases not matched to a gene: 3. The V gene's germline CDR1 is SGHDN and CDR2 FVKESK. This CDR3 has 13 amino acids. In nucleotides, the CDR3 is TGTGCCAGCAGCCTCCAGGGGGACTACGAGCAGTACTTC. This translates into CASSLQGDYEQYF.

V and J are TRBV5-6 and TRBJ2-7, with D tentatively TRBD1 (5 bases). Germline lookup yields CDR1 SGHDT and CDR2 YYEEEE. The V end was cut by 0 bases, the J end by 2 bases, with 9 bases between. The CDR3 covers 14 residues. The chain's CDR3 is CASSLGQNPYEQYF. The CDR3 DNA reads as TGTGCCAGCAGCTTGGGACAGAATCCCTACGAGCAGTACTTC.

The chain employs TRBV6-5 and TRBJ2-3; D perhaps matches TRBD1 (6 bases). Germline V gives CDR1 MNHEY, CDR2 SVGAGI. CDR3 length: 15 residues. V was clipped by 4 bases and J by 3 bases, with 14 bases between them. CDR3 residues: CASSSIDRMTDTQYF. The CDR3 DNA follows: TGTGCCAGCAGTTCAATCGACAGGATGACAGATACGCAGTATTTT.

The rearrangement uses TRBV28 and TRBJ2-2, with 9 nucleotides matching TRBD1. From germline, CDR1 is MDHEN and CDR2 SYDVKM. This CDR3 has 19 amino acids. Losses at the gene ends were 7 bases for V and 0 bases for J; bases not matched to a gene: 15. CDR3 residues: CASTTNTKQGAPNTGELFF. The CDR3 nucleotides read TGTGCCAGCACAACTAACACTAAACAGGGGGCCCCGAACACCGGGGAGCTGTTTTTT.